The 5 T cell receptor beta chains below come from one sample, sequenced in a study of cytomegalovirus exposure and HLA in healthy donors. The PCR was carried out with 60 Vbeta primers and 13 Jbeta primers. Using immunoSEQ multiplex PCR, the repertoire was profiled, and TCRdb retains in-frame clones only, with some absent. The sample has around 250,000 clones; 70% to 90% are singletons. The sequencing sample was made of PBMCs. The receptor set was obtained from a woman aged 60-75 years in good health and CMV-seropositive.

This chain connects TRBV18 to TRBJ1-1; no clear D. CDR3 length: 13 residues. The V gene's germline CDR1 is KGHSH and CDR2 LQKENI. V was pared by 3 bases and J by 1 base, with 6 bases between. The CDR3 here is CASSPNGNTEAFF. CDR3 coding DNA: TGTGCCAGCTCACCGAACGGGAACACTGAAGCTTTCTTT. Looking up the rest from reference TRBV18 and TRBJ1-1 gives the full variable domain: NAGVMQNPRHLVRRRGQEARLRCSPMKGHSHVYWYRQLPEEGLKFMVYLQKENIIDESGMPKERFSAEFPKEGPSILRIQQVVRGDSAAYFCASSPNGNTEAFFGQGTRLTVV.

This rearrangement joins TRBV5-6 to TRBJ1-3; the D is unclear. V lost 2 bases and J 1 base, leaving 7 bases between the germline ends. The CDR3 consists of 14 residues. Looked up from germline, CDR1 is SGHDT and CDR2 is YYEEEE. CDR3 DNA sequence: TGTGCCAGCAGCTTCTTTTTGTCTGGAAACACCATATATTTT. Encoded protein: CASSFFLSGNTIYF.

The chain links TRBV12-5 to TRBJ2-7, with D unresolved. CDR1 is LGHNT and CDR2 is FRNRAP in the germline V gene. The V gene lost 6 bases and the J gene lost 2 bases, with 14 bases spanning the gap. There are 14 residues in the CDR3. This CDR3 reads CASGQDPETYEQYF. DNA for the CDR3: TGTGCTAGTGGCCAAGATCCAGAAACCTACGAGCAGTACTTC.

The gene calls are TRBV5-5 and TRBJ2-2, with a weak D call TRBD2 (5 bases). The V gene lost 4 bases and the J gene lost 7 bases, with 17 bases spanning the gap. The V gene's germline CDR1 is SGHKS and CDR2 YYEKEE (reference sequence). The CDR3 sequence is 15 residues long. CDR3 bases: TGTGCCAGCAGCCCTCCTTTCCGGGGTAACGGGGAGCTGTTTTTT. Protein: CASSPPFRGNGELFF.

In its sample, this clone was seen once. This rearrangement joins TRBV7-3 to TRBJ2-5, with D uncertain. V dropped 5 bases and J dropped 5 bases, with 18 bases sitting between them. The CDR3 covers 15 residues. Germline CDR1 SGHTA, CDR2 FQGTGA. CDR3 in amino acids: CASSPLPRVGETQYF. For the CDR3, the DNA is TGTGCCAGCAGCCCCCTTCCACGGGTTGGGGAGACCCAGTACTTC.